What follows are 29 T cell receptor beta chains derived from one specimen sequenced in a study of T cell responses to AZD1222 COVID-19 vaccine. Sequenced by immunoSEQ multiplex PCR; TCRdb stores in-frame clones only, minus some. The sample has roughly 150,000 clones, 92% seen once. Specimen: peripheral blood, collected on day 0 of AZD1222 vaccination. These receptors were taken from an adult in good health.

The genes are TRBV21-1 and TRBJ2-5; TRBD2, the table's D call, was not compared with the DNA. TRBV21-1 is a pseudogene locus. This CDR3 comprises 15 residues. CDR3 protein: CASSKVPQRQETQYF. The CDR3 DNA reads as TGTGCCAGCAGCAAAGTCCCCCAGCGCCAAGAGACCCAGTACTTC.

The genes are TRBV25-1 and TRBJ2-7; TRBD1 matches at 10 bases. V lost 5 bases to trimming and J lost 1 base; unmatched junction nucleotides: 8. In germline, CDR1 is MGHDK, CDR2 SYGVNS. This CDR3 is 16 amino acids long. The CDR3 region is CASSPNRDRGSYEQYF. In DNA form, the CDR3 reads TGTGCCAGCAGTCCCAACCGGGACAGGGGTTCCTACGAGCAGTACTTC.

Details on this clone: Other DNA sequences in the same sample also yield this CDR3. The genes are TRBV27 and TRBJ1-5; unclear D gene. The germline CDR1 and CDR2 sequences are MNHEY and SMNVEV (reference sequence). The CDR3 runs 15 residues. V was clipped by 2 bases and J by 2 bases, with 10 bases between them. CDR3 nucleotides: TGTGCCAGCAGTTTAGTGGGAGGCGGCAATCAGCCCCAGCATTTT. It codes for CASSLVGGGNQPQHF.

The chain couples TRBV30 to TRBJ2-7; D is ambiguous. V was clipped by 4 bases and J by 2 bases, with 6 bases between them. This CDR3 spans 11 amino acids. Germline V lookup: CDR1 GTSNPN, CDR2 SVGIG (reference sequence). The CDR3 bases are TGTGCCTGGACCGGTACCTACGAGCAGTACTTC. It codes for CAWTGTYEQYF.

The V call is TRBV5-4, the J call TRBJ1-1; no definite D call. Trimming removed 1 base at V and 5 bases at J, with 6 bases between. There are 12 residues in the CDR3. Germline CDR1 is SGHNT and CDR2 is YYREEE (reference sequence). The CDR3 DNA reads TGTGCCAGCAGCTTGCCGGGGACTGAAGCTTTCTTT. The encoded protein is CASSLPGTEAFF. The whole variable domain, filled in from reference TRBV5-4 and TRBJ1-1, reads ETGVTQSPTHLIKTRGQQVTLRCSSQSGHNTVSWYQQALGQGPQFIFQYYREEENGRGNFPPRFSGLQFPNYSSELNVNALELDDSALYLCASSLPGTEAFFGQGTRLTVV.

This clone was seen a single time. In DNA form, the CDR3 reads TGTGCCAGCAGTTACCAGGGACAGATGACTGAAGCTTTCTTT. This translates into CASSYQGQMTEAFF. The rearrangement links TRBV6-5 to TRBJ1-1; 7 bases agree with TRBD1. The V gene's germline CDR1 is MNHEY and CDR2 SVGAGI. This CDR3 comprises 14 residues. Unmatched junction bases numbered 5, after V lost 2 bases and J lost 5 bases.

The chain carries TRBV27 and TRBJ2-7; D tentatively fits TRBD1 or TRBD2 (5 bases each). Trimming cost V 6 bases and J 2 bases, with 17 bases left between them. CDR3 length equals 15 residues. Germline V lookup: CDR1 MNHEY, CDR2 SMNVEV (reference sequence). The CDR3 coding sequence is TGTGCCAGCAGAGGAAACGGGTTGGGGGCCTACGAGCAGTACTTC. Protein: CASRGNGLGAYEQYF.

This chain links TRBV3-1 (or the pseudogene TRBV3-2) with TRBJ1-2; D is uncertain. The CDR3 length is 14 residues. CDR1 LGHDT and CDR2 YNNKEL come from the germline V gene (reference sequence). V lost 1 base, J lost 3 bases, and 9 bases lay in between. CDR3 bases: TGTGCCAGCAGCCAAGGGACCTCTTACTATGGCTACACCTTC. Its protein product is CASSQGTSYYGYTF.

The chain carries TRBV29-1 and TRBJ1-1; no definite D call. The germline V gene has CDR1 SQVTM and CDR2 ANQGSEA. The CDR3 loop spans 13 amino acids. V shed 5 bases and J shed 0 bases, with 10 bases lying between them. The CDR3 DNA follows: TGCAGCGTTATTCTAACGGTGAACACTGAAGCTTTCTTT. Protein product: CSVILTVNTEAFF.

V usage is TRBV7-3 and J usage is TRBJ2-3; D may be TRBD2 (6 bases). The V gene lost 5 bases and the J gene lost 0 bases, with 9 bases spanning the gap. The germline CDR1 and CDR2 sequences are SGHTA and FQGTGA. There are 14 residues in the CDR3. The CDR3 bases are TGTGCCAGCAGCGTTAGCGGTAGCACAGATACGCAGTATTTT. This encodes CASSVSGSTDTQYF.

The chain recombines TRBV7-2 with TRBJ2-6, with 10 bases aligning to TRBD2. CDR1 is SGHTA, CDR2 FQGNSA, per germline. The CDR3 runs 19 residues. Germline trimming cut 0 bases from V and 4 bases from J; bases unmatched to any gene: 9. CDR3 amino acids: CASSLALLAGAPGANVLTF. CDR3 nucleotides: TGTGCCAGCAGCTTAGCGCTCCTAGCGGGAGCCCCCGGGGCCAACGTCCTGACTTTC. The whole variable domain, remainder taken from reference TRBV7-2 and TRBJ2-6, is GAGVSQSPSNKVTEKGKDVELRCDPISGHTALYWYRQSLGQGLEFLIYFQGNSAPDKSGLPSDRFSAERTGGSVSTLTIQRTQQEDSAVYLCASSLALLAGAPGANVLTFGAGSRLTVL.

The chain employs TRBV3-1 (or the pseudogene TRBV3-2) and TRBJ2-3, with D hard to call. CDR1 LGHDT and CDR2 YNNKEL come from the germline V gene (reference sequence). V was clipped by 6 bases and J by 4 bases, with 17 bases between them. The CDR3 spans 15 residues. The CDR3 DNA reads TGTGCCAGCAGTTCATCCGGAGATCCGGCAGATACGCAGTATTTT. Amino acids: CASSSSGDPADTQYF.

This chain connects TRBV6-6 to TRBJ2-7, with D unresolved. This CDR3 spans 14 amino acids. Trimming cost V 0 bases and J 1 base, with 7 bases left between them. Germline loops: CDR1 MNHNY, CDR2 SVGAGI (reference sequence). The CDR3 DNA is TGTGCCAGCAGTTACTCGTCGGAGTCCTACGAGCAGTACTTC. This codes for CASSYSSESYEQYF.

The V gene is TRBV3-1 (or the pseudogene TRBV3-2), the J gene TRBJ2-3; D uncertain. The CDR3 is made up of 14 amino acids. Trimming stripped 4 bases from V and 8 bases from J, with 16 bases between. Germline CDR1 and CDR2: LGHDT and YNNKEL (reference sequence). CDR3 DNA sequence: TGTGCCAGCAGCCCAAGTAGGGCGATGTTTACGCAGTATTTT. Translated, it gives CASSPSRAMFTQYF.

V usage is TRBV6-5 and J usage is TRBJ2-3; the match to TRBD2 covers 7 bases. The V and J ends lost 0 bases and 3 bases, in that order; junction bases with no gene match: 3. The V gene's germline CDR1 is MNHEY and CDR2 SVGAGI. This CDR3 is built from 15 residues. CDR3 DNA: TGTGCCAGCAGTTACTCGCTAGCGGTAACAGATACGCAGTATTTT. Amino acid sequence: CASSYSLAVTDTQYF.

V is TRBV4-1 and J is TRBJ1-1; D is undetermined. The CDR3 consists of 14 residues. CDR1 is MGHRA, CDR2 YSYEKL, per germline. V lost 4 bases and J 1 base, leaving 10 bases between the germline ends. The CDR3 here is CASSLSVGNTEAFF. The CDR3, as DNA: TGCGCCAGCAGCCTCAGTGTGGGGAACACTGAAGCTTTCTTT.

The V call is TRBV7-2, the J call TRBJ2-5; D is perhaps TRBD1 (6 bases). This CDR3 contains 13 residues. CDR1 is SGHTA and CDR2 is FQGNSA in the germline V gene. V was clipped by 1 base and J by 5 bases, with 8 bases between them. The CDR3 is CASSLGGRETQYF. CDR3 nucleotide sequence: TGTGCCAGCAGCTTAGGGGGGCGGGAGACCCAGTACTTC.

This clone was detected once. The chain couples TRBV6-5 to TRBJ2-7; no clear D gene. Germline V gene data show CDR1 as MNHEY and CDR2 as SVGAGI. This CDR3 contains 15 residues. V lost 6 bases, J lost 3 bases, and 18 bases lay in between. This CDR3 reads CASSRNHGLIYEQYF. In nucleotides, the CDR3 is TGTGCCAGCAGCCGAAACCACGGCCTAATCTACGAGCAGTACTTC.

The rearrangement uses TRBV6-4 and TRBJ2-1; D is tentatively TRBD1 or TRBD2 (5 bases each). This CDR3 region has 15 residues. V lost 6 bases, J lost 0 bases, and 12 bases lay in between. Germline CDR1 and CDR2: MRHNA and SNTAGT. CDR3 loop: CASRGDADSYNEQFF. The CDR3 bases are TGTGCCAGCAGGGGGGACGCCGACTCCTACAATGAGCAGTTCTTC.

The V and J genes are TRBV30 and TRBJ1-1; D gene ambiguous. Germline V gives CDR1 GTSNPN, CDR2 SVGIG (reference sequence). Trimming pared 3 bases from V and 0 bases from J, leaving 14 bases between. The CDR3 spans 15 residues. The DNA of the CDR3 is TGTGCCTGGAGCAGGACCGCCGTATTGAACACTGAAGCTTTCTTT. Protein product: CAWSRTAVLNTEAFF.

This clone was recorded only once. The rearrangement uses TRBV6-5 and TRBJ1-2; 7 bases are a match to TRBD1. J lost 2 bases, V lost 3 bases, and 6 bases had no gene match. CDR3 length: 15 residues. Germline CDR1 and CDR2: MNHEY and SVGAGI. CDR3 protein: CASSYRIQGNYGYTF. In DNA form, the CDR3 reads TGTGCCAGCAGTTATCGAATACAGGGGAACTATGGCTACACCTTC.

The V gene is TRBV7-8, the J gene TRBJ1-6; no definite D call. Trimming removed 1 base at V and 5 bases at J, with 0 bases between. Germline lookup yields CDR1 SGHVS and CDR2 FQNEAQ. This CDR3 region has 12 residues. The CDR3, as DNA: TGTGCCAGCAGCTTAGATAATTCACCCCTCCACTTT. The encoded protein is CASSLDNSPLHF.

The V gene is TRBV25-1, the J gene TRBJ2-1; 12 positions agree with TRBD1. After removal of 4 bases from V and 7 bases from J, the junction contained 14 bases not matched to a gene. Germline V gene sequence: CDR1 MGHDK, CDR2 SYGVNS. The CDR3 spans 18 residues. CDR3 nucleotide sequence: TGTGCCAGCAGTGGATCCGAACACCCGGGACAGGGGGCGAATGAGCAGTTCTTC. This sequence encodes CASSGSEHPGQGANEQFF.

The chain uses TRBV2 and TRBJ1-3; 7 nucleotides match TRBD1. With 5 bases clipped from V and 0 bases from J, the junction kept 7 bases outside the gene matches. The CDR3 consists of 16 residues. Germline CDR1 and CDR2: SNHLY and FYNNEI. The CDR3 nucleotides read TGTGCCAGCAGTAGGGAGGGGGACAGCTCTGGAAACACCATATATTTT. This gives the protein CASSREGDSSGNTIYF.

The V call is TRBV28, the J call TRBJ1-2; 9 nucleotides agree with TRBD1. Trimming cost V 5 bases and J 4 bases; bases outside gene matches: 5. The CDR3 has 14 amino acids. CDR1 is MDHEN and CDR2 is SYDVKM in the germline V gene. CDR3 protein: CASSGTGYFYGYTF. CDR3 DNA sequence: TGTGCCAGCAGTGGGACAGGGTATTTCTATGGCTACACCTTC.

The chain employs TRBV19 and TRBJ1-1; the D gene is possibly TRBD1 (5 bases). The germline V gene encodes CDR1 LNHDA and CDR2 SQIVND (reference sequence). The CDR3 contains 14 residues. The V end was cut by 5 bases, the J end by 0 bases, with 10 bases between. The CDR3 loop is CASSVTVLNTEAFF. The CDR3 DNA follows: TGTGCCAGTAGTGTGACAGTCTTGAACACTGAAGCTTTCTTT. The full variable domain, with the rest looked up from reference TRBV19 and TRBJ1-1, is DGGITQSPKYLFRKEGQNVTLSCEQNLNHDAMYWYRQDPGQGLRLIYYSQIVNDFQKGDIAEGYSVSREKKESFPLTVTSAQKNPTAFYLCASSVTVLNTEAFFGQGTRLTVV.

The CDR3 protein is CASSRDRARTEAFF. The CDR3 coding sequence is TGTGCCAGCAGTAGGGACAGGGCACGCACTGAAGCTTTCTTT. The genes are TRBV6-5 and TRBJ1-1; 9 nucleotides line up with TRBD1. The V segment lost 5 bases and the J segment 4 bases; nucleotides outside the gene matches: 5. This CDR3 region has 14 residues. The germline V gene has CDR1 MNHEY and CDR2 SVGAGI.

CDR3 region: CASSLWAREQYF. Here the CDR3 DNA reads TGTGCCAGCAGTTTATGGGCTCGGGAGCAGTACTTC. V gene TRBV28 combines with J gene TRBJ2-7, with unresolved D. The CDR3 consists of 12 residues. Trimming took 0 bases from V and 7 from J, leaving 7 bases between them. The germline V gene has CDR1 MDHEN and CDR2 SYDVKM. Supplemented by reference TRBV28 and TRBJ2-7, the full variable domain reads DVKVTQSSRYLVKRTGEKVFLECVQDMDHENMFWYRQDPGLGLRLIYFSYDVKMKEKGDIPEGYSVSREKKERFSLILESASTNQTSMYLCASSLWAREQYFGPGTRLTVT.

The V and J genes are TRBV4-2 and TRBJ2-3, with TRBD2 matching 10 bases. Germline V gene data show CDR1 as LGHNA and CDR2 as YNFKEQ. The CDR3 is 15 residues long. J was trimmed by 6 bases and V by 4 bases; bases with no gene match: 7. The CDR3 protein is CASSPLAGAGDTQYF. The CDR3 DNA reads TGTGCCAGCAGCCCTCTAGCGGGAGCGGGGGATACGCAGTATTTT.